This TCR beta chain was recorded in a study of T-cell memory formation after mild COVID-19. Study results and limitations: Contracting CD4+ clones were located mainly in CM and EM, and CD8+ clones in EMRA.

Notes on this clonotype: The antigen is not known.

TCRdb analysed the 5' RACE reads with MiXCR anew, one entry per CDR3 protein. Seen here are hundreds of thousands of distinct CDR3 sequences, about a fifth observed once, and the top ten hold about 8.2%. The CDR3 covers 15 residues. CDR1 is SGHRS and CDR2 is YFSETQ in the germline V gene. The V gene lost 4 bases and the J gene lost 1 base, with 11 bases spanning the gap. Sample: PBMCs or a T cell subset sorted from them (not recorded which). This chain uses TRBV5-1 with TRBJ2-2; perhaps TRBD2 as D (5 bases). This TCR came from an adult woman who had mild COVID-19 (a few samples of this study predate the infection). Cell type and time point are not known. In nucleotides, the CDR3 is TGCGCCAGCAGCCAAATTGAGGGGAACACCGGGGAGCTGTTTTTT. Translated, it gives CASSQIEGNTGELFF.